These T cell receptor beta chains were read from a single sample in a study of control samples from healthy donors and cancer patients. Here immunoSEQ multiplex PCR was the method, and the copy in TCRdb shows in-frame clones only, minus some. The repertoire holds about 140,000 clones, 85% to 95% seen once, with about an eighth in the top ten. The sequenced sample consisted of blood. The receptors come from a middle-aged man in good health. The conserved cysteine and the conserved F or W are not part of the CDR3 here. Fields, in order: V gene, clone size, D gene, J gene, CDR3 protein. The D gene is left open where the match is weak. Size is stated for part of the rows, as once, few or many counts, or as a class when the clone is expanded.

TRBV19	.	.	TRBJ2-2	ASSIDRANTGELF
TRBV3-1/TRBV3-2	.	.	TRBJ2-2	ASSHVGGGELF
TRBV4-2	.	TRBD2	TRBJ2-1	ASSLSSGMYNEQF
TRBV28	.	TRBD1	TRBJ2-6	ASNTGTGLPSGANVLT
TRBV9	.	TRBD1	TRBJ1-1	ASSAWTGGYGTEAF
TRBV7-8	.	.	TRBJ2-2	ASSLGRLLRTNTRELF
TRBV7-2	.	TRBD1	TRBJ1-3	ASSRDRVPGNTIY
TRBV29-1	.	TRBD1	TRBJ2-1	SVVRDRSSNEQF
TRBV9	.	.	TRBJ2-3	ASSRAWGDTQY
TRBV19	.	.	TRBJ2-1	ASSIEGGDWTGTYNEQF
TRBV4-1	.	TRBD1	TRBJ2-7	ASSQPRDRGLEQY
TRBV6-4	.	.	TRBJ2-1	ASIEGRSSSYNEQF
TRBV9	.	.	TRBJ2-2	ASSVATGQGNTGELF
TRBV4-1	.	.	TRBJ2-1	ASSPGASNEQF
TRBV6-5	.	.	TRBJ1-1	ASNSQGRGTEAF
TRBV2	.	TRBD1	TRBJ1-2	ASYTGTGYTNYGYT
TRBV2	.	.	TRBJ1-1	ASRSPRRNTEAF
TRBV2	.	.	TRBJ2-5	ASSAGKIETQY
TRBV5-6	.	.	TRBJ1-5	ASSKGGFGNQPQH
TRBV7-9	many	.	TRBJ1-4	ASSLGVATNEKLF
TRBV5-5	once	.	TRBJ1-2	ASSSDTANYGYT
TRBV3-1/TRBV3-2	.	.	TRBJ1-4	ASRMQGINEKLF
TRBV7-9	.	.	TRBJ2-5	ASSVQEQETQY
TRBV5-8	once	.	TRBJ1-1	ASSLVARNTEAF
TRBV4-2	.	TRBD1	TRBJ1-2	ASSQARGRNYGYT
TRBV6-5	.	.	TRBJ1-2	ASSSDTFGGYT
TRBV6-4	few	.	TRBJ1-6	ASSEDEASVSPLH
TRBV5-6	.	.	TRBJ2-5	ASSLVDETQY
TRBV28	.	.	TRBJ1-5	ASSPPTNQPQH
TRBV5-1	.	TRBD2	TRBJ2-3	ASSLTSGSTDTQY
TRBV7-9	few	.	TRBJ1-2	ASSPEAERGYT
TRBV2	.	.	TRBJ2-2	ASRLWRENTGELF
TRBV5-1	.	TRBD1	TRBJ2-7	ASSVGQGPYEQY
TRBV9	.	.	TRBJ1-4	ASTEFGLTNEKLF
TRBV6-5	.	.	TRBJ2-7	ASSYRGSYEQY
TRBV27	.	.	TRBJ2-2	ASSLWARVNTGELF
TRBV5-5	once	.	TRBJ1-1	ASSLGRESYTEAF
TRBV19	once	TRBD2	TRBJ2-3	ASSILADITDTQY
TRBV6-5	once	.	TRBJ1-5	ASIRDLSNQPQH
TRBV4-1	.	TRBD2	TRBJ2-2	ASSQDKISLAEKNTGELF
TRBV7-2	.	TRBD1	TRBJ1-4	ASSQGQRGEKLF
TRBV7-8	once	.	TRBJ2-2	ASSLSTARGSGELF
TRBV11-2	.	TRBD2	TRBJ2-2	ASNLGLAGTGELF
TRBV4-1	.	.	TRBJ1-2	ASSQDQSLVRAANYGYT
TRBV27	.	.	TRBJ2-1	ASSFTPVSYNEQF
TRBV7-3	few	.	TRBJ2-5	ASSPGGGQETQY
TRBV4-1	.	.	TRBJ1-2	ASSQGTSGYT
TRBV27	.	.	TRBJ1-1	ASSLLGGTEAF
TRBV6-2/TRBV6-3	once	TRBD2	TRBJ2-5	ASSSAGGSSETQY
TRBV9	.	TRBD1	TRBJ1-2	ASSVGQGIYGYT
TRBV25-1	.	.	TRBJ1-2	ASSPREPYGYT
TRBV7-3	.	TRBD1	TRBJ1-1	ASSLTGAGEAF
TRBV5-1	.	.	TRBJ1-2	ASSPAGRPRDGYT
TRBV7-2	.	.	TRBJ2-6	ASRHRAGGANVLT
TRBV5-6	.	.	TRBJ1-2	ASSLGQTLYGYT
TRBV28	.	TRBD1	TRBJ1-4	ASSSRQGKGTTTNEKLF
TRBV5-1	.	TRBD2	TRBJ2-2	ASSLAGATGELF